A single sample is the source of the 22 T cell receptor beta chains below, sequenced in a study of T cell responses to AZD1222 COVID-19 vaccine. TCRdb's copy holds only in-frame clones and misses some; the assay was immunoSEQ multiplex PCR. The profile shows 100,000 to 150,000 clones, 80% to 90% of them singletons. Sequences were derived from peripheral blood, sampled on day 0 of AZD1222 vaccination. These receptor sequences come from an adult in good health.

The chain carries TRBV9 and TRBJ2-1; possible D gene TRBD2, 7 bases. The ends were cut back, 2 bases at V and 4 bases at J, with 13 bases in the middle. Germline assignment: CDR1 SGDLS and CDR2 YYNGEE. This CDR3 comprises 15 residues. CDR3 sequence: CASSVGRGGYNEQFF. The CDR3 region has the DNA TGTGCCAGCAGCGTTGGCAGGGGAGGGTACAATGAGCAGTTCTTC.

The chain is built from TRBV5-4 and TRBJ1-5; 8 nucleotides align to TRBD1. The V gene end was trimmed by 4 bases and the J gene end by 0 bases; junction bases not matched to a gene: 18. This CDR3 region has 20 residues. Germline CDR1 is SGHNT and CDR2 is YYREEE (reference sequence). This chain's CDR3 is CASSLRASGTGSYSNQPQHF. Written as DNA, the CDR3 is TGTGCCAGCAGCCTTAGAGCATCCGGGACAGGCAGCTATAGCAATCAGCCCCAGCATTTT.

CDR3 sequence (DNA): TGTGCCAGCAGCTTAGGGTACGCGGGGGGAGGCTACAATGAGCAGTTCTTC. The encoded protein is CASSLGYAGGGYNEQFF. This rearrangement joins TRBV7-6 to TRBJ2-1; 8 bases agree with TRBD2. J gave up 3 bases and V 1 base, and 8 bases lay outside the gene matches. CDR3 length: 17 residues. From germline, CDR1 is SGHVS and CDR2 FNYEAQ.

The CDR3 region is CASSPPRGEFRNTEAFF. CDR3 in DNA: TGTGCCAGCTCACCACCGAGGGGGGAGTTCAGGAACACTGAAGCTTTCTTT. The chain combines TRBV18 with TRBJ1-1; a weak D match, TRBD1 (6 bases). There are 17 residues in the CDR3. Between the trimmed V and J ends, which lost 0 bases and 1 base, there was a span of 15 bases. The germline CDR1 and CDR2 sequences are KGHSH and LQKENI.

The chain joins TRBV9 to TRBJ2-7; D is unclear. This CDR3 is built from 11 residues. Trimming stripped 5 bases from V and 4 bases from J, with 7 bases between. CDR1 and CDR2 (germline): SGDLS, YYNGEE. CDR3 loop: CASRDWYEQYF. In DNA form, the CDR3 reads TGTGCCAGCAGGGATTGGTACGAGCAGTACTTC.

The chain employs TRBV7-2 and TRBJ1-2; TRBD1 is a possible D gene (5 bases). The V and J ends lost 1 base and 6 bases respectively, with 9 bases between them. The CDR3 is made up of 13 amino acids. Germline CDR1 and CDR2: SGHTA and FQGNSA. This CDR3 is CASSLVWGDGYTF. CDR3 nucleotide sequence: TGTGCCAGCAGCTTAGTATGGGGGGATGGCTACACCTTC.

The gene calls are TRBV5-5 and TRBJ1-1; D is possibly TRBD1 (6 bases). V was cut by 2 bases and J by 7 bases, with 12 bases left in between. This CDR3 is built from 13 residues. The germline V gene has CDR1 SGHKS and CDR2 YYEKEE (reference sequence). In nucleotides, the CDR3 is TGTGCCAGCAGCTTTTCGGGACAAAATGAAGCTTTCTTT. It translates to CASSFSGQNEAFF.

This clone was observed once. V gene TRBV27 combines with J gene TRBJ2-7, with 8 bases fitting TRBD2. CDR3 length: 14 amino acids. CDR1 and CDR2 from the germline V gene are MNHEY and SMNVEV (reference sequence). V was pared by 5 bases and J by 3 bases, with 6 bases of the junction left unmatched. CDR3 DNA: TGTGCCAGCAGTCGGACTAGCACCATCTACGAGCAGTACTTC. This gives the protein CASSRTSTIYEQYF.

J is TRBJ1-6 and V is TRBV5-1, with D unclear. CDR1 and CDR2 from the germline V gene are SGHRS and YFSETQ. V lost 0 bases and J 6 bases, leaving 10 bases between the germline ends. The CDR3 totals 15 residues. The CDR3 here is CASSLVTGSNSPLHF. CDR3 bases: TGCGCCAGCAGCTTGGTTACGGGGTCTAATTCACCCCTCCACTTT. Filled out from reference TRBV5-1 and TRBJ1-6, the complete variable domain reads KAGVTQTPRYLIKTRGQQVTLSCSPISGHRSVSWYQQTPGQGLQFLFEYFSETQRNKGNFPGRFSGRQFSNSRSEMNVSTLELGDSALYLCASSLVTGSNSPLHFGNGTRLTVT.

The chain employs TRBV15 and TRBJ1-3; the D gene is possibly TRBD1 (5 bases). CDR1 and CDR2 (germline): LNHNV, YYDKDF (reference sequence). The CDR3 length is 17 residues. V lost 3 bases to trimming and J lost 0 bases, with 15 bases between them. The CDR3 region is CATSSDRRGFSGNTIYF. The DNA for the CDR3 is TGTGCCACCAGCAGCGACAGAAGAGGGTTCTCTGGAAACACCATATATTTT.

The CDR3 region has the DNA TGCGCCAGCAGCTTTGGGACGACAGATACGCAGTATTTT. Translated: CASSFGTTDTQYF. The chain joins TRBV5-1 to TRBJ2-3, with D perhaps given as TRBD1 or TRBD2 (5 bases each). Germline V gene data show CDR1 as SGHRS and CDR2 as YFSETQ. Trimming cost V 2 bases and J 3 bases, with 7 bases left between them. The CDR3 contains 13 residues. Together with reference TRBV5-1 and TRBJ2-3, the CDR3 gives the full variable domain: KAGVTQTPRYLIKTRGQQVTLSCSPISGHRSVSWYQQTPGQGLQFLFEYFSETQRNKGNFPGRFSGRQFSNSRSEMNVSTLELGDSALYLCASSFGTTDTQYFGPGTRLTVL.

The chain has TRBV7-8 and TRBJ1-2, with 9 bases aligning to TRBD1. This CDR3 is built from 14 residues. Trimming removed 4 bases from V and 5 bases from J; junction bases left unmatched: 5. CDR1 SGHVS and CDR2 FQNEAQ come from the germline V gene. The CDR3 region is CASSSGQGYYGYTF. As DNA, the CDR3 is TGTGCCAGCAGCTCGGGACAGGGATATTATGGCTACACCTTC. The full variable domain, its missing parts supplied by reference TRBV7-8 and TRBJ1-2, is GAGVSQSPRYKVAKRGQDVALRCDPISGHVSLFWYQQALGQGPEFLTYFQNEAQLDKSGLPSDRFFAERPEGSVSTLKIQRTQQEDSAVYLCASSSGQGYYGYTFGSGTRLTVV.

The CDR3 DNA reads as TGTGCCAGCAGCTTAGTTGGACAGGCCTGGGGCGGCTACACCTTC. It translates to CASSLVGQAWGGYTF. The rearrangement links TRBV7-2 to TRBJ1-2; TRBD1 aligns across 7 bases. The V segment lost 1 base and the J segment 8 bases; nucleotides outside the gene matches: 10. The CDR3 runs 15 residues. The germline V gene has CDR1 SGHTA and CDR2 FQGNSA.

This clone was detected only a few times. This chain joins TRBV30 and TRBJ1-3, with 9 nucleotides matching TRBD1. Per the germline V gene, CDR1 is GTSNPN and CDR2 is SVGIG (reference sequence). The CDR3 totals 15 residues. V lost 3 bases, J lost 5 bases, and 8 bases stayed unmatched. CDR3 in DNA: TGTGCCTGGAGCAAGGGGACAGGGTTAAGAAACACCATATATTTT. This codes for CAWSKGTGLRNTIYF.

This clone was seen only once. The chain has TRBV29-1 and TRBJ2-5; a possible D gene is TRBD2 (5 bases). From germline, CDR1 is SQVTM and CDR2 ANQGSEA. Deletions cut 2 bases from V and 4 bases from J, with 8 bases between. This CDR3 has 12 residues. Written as DNA, the CDR3 is TGCAGCGTTGAACACCGGGGAGAGACCCAGTACTTC. Amino acids: CSVEHRGETQYF.

The V and J genes are TRBV4-3 and TRBJ1-1; the D is unclear. The V gene lost 0 bases and the J gene lost 11 bases, with 13 bases spanning the gap. The CDR3 extends over 13 amino acids. Germline lookup yields CDR1 LGHNA and CDR2 YSLEER. The CDR3 loop reads CASSQDGVLRAFF. In DNA form, the CDR3 reads TGCGCCAGCAGCCAAGACGGGGTTTTGAGGGCTTTCTTT.

The V call is TRBV12-2, the J call TRBJ1-5; the table's D call, TRBD1, has no DNA check behind it. TRBV12-2 is labeled a pseudogene. The CDR3 is 17 amino acids. The CDR3: CASRLTDTYHSNQPQHF. The CDR3 DNA reads as TGTGCAAGTCGCTTAACAGACACTTACCATAGCAATCAGCCCCAGCATTTT.

The chain links TRBV24-1 to TRBJ2-5; 9 positions agree with TRBD1. J lost 5 bases, V lost 5 bases, and 8 bases had no gene match. Germline loops: CDR1 KGHDR, CDR2 SFDVKD. The CDR3 covers 15 residues. The CDR3 spells CATSGPGTGRETQYF. The CDR3 region has the DNA TGTGCCACCAGTGGCCCCGGGACAGGGAGGGAGACCCAGTACTTC.

The chain recombines TRBV20-1 with TRBJ1-2; no definite D call. CDR3 length: 13 residues. Trimming shortened V by 3 bases and J by 4 bases, and 12 bases separated the two germline ends. CDR1 is DFQATT, CDR2 SNEGSKA, per germline (reference sequence). For the CDR3, the DNA is TGCAGTGCTAGTTGGGTGAACAGCTATGGCTACACCTTC. Encoded protein: CSASWVNSYGYTF.

As regards this clone: This specimen includes other DNA sequences encoding the same CDR3. The gene calls are TRBV7-9 and TRBJ2-7; no clear D. Germline values: CDR1 SEHNR, CDR2 FQNEAQ (reference sequence). The CDR3 has 14 amino acids. Trimming shortened V by 5 bases and J by 2 bases, and 13 bases separated the two germline ends. CDR3 DNA: TGTGCCAGCAGCCCCCCCCGGCAGACCTACGAGCAGTACTTC. This translates into CASSPPRQTYEQYF.

The V and J genes are TRBV2 and TRBJ1-5, with 9 bases lining up with TRBD1. Germline CDR1 and CDR2: SNHLY and FYNNEI. CDR3 size: 19 residues. V trimming: 6 bases; J trimming: 0 bases; junction bases outside the gene matches: 15. DNA for the CDR3: TGTGCCAGCAGGGCCTCCGCCGGGACAGGGACATATAGCAATCAGCCCCAGCATTTT. This gives the protein CASRASAGTGTYSNQPQHF.

The chain uses TRBV19 and TRBJ2-1, with 9 bases that match TRBD1. V gave up 5 bases and J gave up 10 bases; unmatched junction bases: 9. Germline assignment: CDR1 LNHDA and CDR2 SQIVND (reference sequence). The CDR3 consists of 14 residues. CDR3 bases: TGTGCCAGTAGTTTGGGACAGGGCAAGGGGGAGCAGTTCTTC. Encoded protein: CASSLGQGKGEQFF.